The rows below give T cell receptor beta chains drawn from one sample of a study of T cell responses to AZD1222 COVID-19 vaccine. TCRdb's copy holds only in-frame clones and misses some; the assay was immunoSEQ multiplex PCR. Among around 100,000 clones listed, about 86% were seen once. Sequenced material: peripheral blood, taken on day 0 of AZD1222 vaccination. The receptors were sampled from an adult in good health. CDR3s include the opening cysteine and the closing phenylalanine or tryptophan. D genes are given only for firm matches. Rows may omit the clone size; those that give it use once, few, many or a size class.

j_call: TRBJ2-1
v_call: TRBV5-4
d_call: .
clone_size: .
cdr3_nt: TGTGCCAGCAGGACCGGACTTACCGCGCCCTACAATGAGCAGTTCTTC
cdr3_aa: CASRTGLTAPYNEQFF

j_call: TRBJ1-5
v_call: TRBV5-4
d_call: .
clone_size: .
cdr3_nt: TGTGCCAGCAGCTTGGGGGGCACTGGCAATCAGCCCCAGCATTTT
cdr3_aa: CASSLGGTGNQPQHF

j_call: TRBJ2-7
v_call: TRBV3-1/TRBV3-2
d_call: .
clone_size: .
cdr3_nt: TGTGCCAGCAGCCAACCCTGGTCAGAAGTAGGCGCCTACGAGCAGTACTTC
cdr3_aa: CASSQPWSEVGAYEQYF

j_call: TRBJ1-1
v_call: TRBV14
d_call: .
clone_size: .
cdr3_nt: TGTGCCAGCAGCCAACAGGGAGGAGTAACTGAAGCTTTCTTT
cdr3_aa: CASSQQGGVTEAFF

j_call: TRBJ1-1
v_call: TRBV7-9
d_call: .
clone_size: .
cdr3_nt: TGTGCCAGCAGCTTAGCGTTTCAGGGCGAGGCTTTCTTT
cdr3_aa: CASSLAFQGEAFF

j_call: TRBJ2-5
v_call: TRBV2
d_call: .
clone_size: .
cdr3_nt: TGTGCCAGCAGTAAGGAGACCCAGTACTTC
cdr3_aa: CASSKETQYF

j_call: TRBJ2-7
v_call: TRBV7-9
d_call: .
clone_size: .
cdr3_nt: TGTGCCAGCAGCCCCCCCTATACAGGGCGAAACGAGCAGTACTTC
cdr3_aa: CASSPPYTGRNEQYF

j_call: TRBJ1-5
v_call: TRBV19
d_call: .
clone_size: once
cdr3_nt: TGTGCCAGTAGTGCCGGGGCTAGGAGCAATCAGCCCCAGCATTTT
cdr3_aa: CASSAGARSNQPQHF

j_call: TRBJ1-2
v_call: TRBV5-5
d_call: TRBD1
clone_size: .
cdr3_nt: TGTGCCAGCAGCTCTTGGCCCATGGGACAGGGAAGTTACTATGGCTACACCTTC
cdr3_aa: CASSSWPMGQGSYYGYTF

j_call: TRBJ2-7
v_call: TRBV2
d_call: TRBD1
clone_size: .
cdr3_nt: TGTGCCAGCAGTTGGCCCGGACAGGGGCCCTCCTACGAGCAGTACTTC
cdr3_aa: CASSWPGQGPSYEQYF

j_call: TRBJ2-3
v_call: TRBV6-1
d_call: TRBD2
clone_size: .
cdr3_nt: TGTGCCAGCAGTGATCCAGGGAAAGCGGGGCCGCTTCGCACAGATACGCAGTATTTT
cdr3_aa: CASSDPGKAGPLRTDTQYF

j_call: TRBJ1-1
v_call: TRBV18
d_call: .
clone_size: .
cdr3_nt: TGTGCCAGCTCACCCGGACAGCTAAACACTGAAGCTTTCTTT
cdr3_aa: CASSPGQLNTEAFF

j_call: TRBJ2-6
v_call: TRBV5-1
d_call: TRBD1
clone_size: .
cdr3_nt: TGCGCCAGCAGTTCCGACAGGGCTGGGGCCAACGTCCTGACTTTC
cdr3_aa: CASSSDRAGANVLTF

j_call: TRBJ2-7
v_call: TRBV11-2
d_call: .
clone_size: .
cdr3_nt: TGTGCCAGCAGCTTAAAGGGGGGCCCCTACGAGCAGTACTTC
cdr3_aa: CASSLKGGPYEQYF

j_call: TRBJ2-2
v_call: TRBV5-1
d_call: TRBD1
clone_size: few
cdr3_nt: TGCGCCAGCAGCGAAAGACAGGGTCTAAGTACCGGGGAGCTGTTTTTT
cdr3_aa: CASSERQGLSTGELFF

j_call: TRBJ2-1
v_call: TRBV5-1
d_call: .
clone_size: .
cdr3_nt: TGCGCCAGCAGGGAATGGCCGGGGGTCGAGAATGAGCAGTTCTTC
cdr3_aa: CASREWPGVENEQFF

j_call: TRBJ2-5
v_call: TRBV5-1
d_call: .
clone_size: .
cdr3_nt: TGCGCCAGCAGCTTACAGGACCAAGAGACCCAGTACTTC
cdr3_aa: CASSLQDQETQYF

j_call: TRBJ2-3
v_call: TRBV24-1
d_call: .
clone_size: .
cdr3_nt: TGTGCCACCAGTGAAGGGCCAAACAGGGGCACAGATACGCAGTATTTT
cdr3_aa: CATSEGPNRGTDTQYF